This T cell receptor (beta chain) emerged from a study of CD8+CD57+ T cells in acquired aplastic anemia. Turning to the study itself: Mean DNA quantity obtained from sorted CD4+ and CD8+ cells was 3 to 4 ug. Healthy-donor CD4+ cells averaged roughly 10.8 million reads. Notes on the study in general: Patients versus controls showed no significant CD8+ Simpson's diversity difference. The study identified under 30 CD8+ CDR3 sequences shared by patients and controls.

For this clonotype: Its specificity is unknown.

Germline CDR1 SNHLY, CDR2 FYNNEI. This CDR3 spans 14 amino acids. V lost 7 bases to trimming and J lost 2 bases, with 13 bases between them. Genomic DNA served as template for TCR beta VDJ and CDR3 profiling. TCRdb reanalysed the reads using MiXCR and keeps one entry per CDR3 protein. In the table there are around 190,000 distinct CDR3 sequences, roughly half of which are singletons. This TCR derives from a human donor in good health, serving as a control. Sequenced sample: sorted CD4+, CD8+, or CD8+CD57+ T cells (not recorded which) from PBMCs. The chain recombines TRBV2 with TRBJ2-3; D is perhaps TRBD2 (6 bases). The CDR3 coding sequence is TGTGCCAGCATTTCGGGGGAGTCCACAGATACGCAGTATTTT. The encoded protein is CASISGESTDTQYF. The whole variable domain, filled in from reference TRBV2 and TRBJ2-3, reads EPEVTQTPSHQVTQMGQEVILRCVPISNHLYFYWYRQILGQKVEFLVSFYNNEISEKSEIFDDQFSVERPDGSNFTLKIRSTKLEDSAMYFCASISGESTDTQYFGPGTRLTVL.